A selection of T cell receptor beta chains follows, all from one sample in a study of blood T cell repertoires in COVID-19. Method: immunoSEQ multiplex PCR; TCRdb's copy keeps in-frame clones and lacks some. The table shows roughly 62,000 clones, with around 86% occurring only once. The specimen sequenced was peripheral blood. The receptors originated from a human donor with active COVID-19. The donor label of this sample is uncertain. Each CDR3 is given with its conserved first and last residue. A D gene is named only where the DNA matches it firmly. The size entry is marked missing in some rows and otherwise reads once, few, many or a size class.

d_call | j_call | v_call | clone_size | cdr3_nt | cdr3_aa
TRBD2 | TRBJ2-5 | TRBV5-1 | once | TGCGCCAGCAGCTGGGGACTAGCGGAGCAAGAGACCCAGTACTTC | CASSWGLAEQETQYF
. | TRBJ2-5 | TRBV6-5 | . | TGTGCCAGCAGTATGCTCGGGACAACCCAAGAGACCCAGTACTTC | CASSMLGTTQETQYF
. | TRBJ1-4 | TRBV5-1 | . | TGCGCCAGCGGACCATACGGGGCAACTAATGAAAAACTGTTTTTT | CASGPYGATNEKLFF
. | TRBJ1-1 | TRBV29-1 | . | TGCAGCGTTGAAGGTACAATCCCTGAAGCTTTCTTT | CSVEGTIPEAFF
TRBD1 | TRBJ2-7 | TRBV10-3 | . | TGTGCCATCAGTGTACAGGGGGCCTACGAGCAGTACTTC | CAISVQGAYEQYF
. | TRBJ2-1 | TRBV5-1 | . | TGCGCCAGCGGCGTGGGGGGGCGTTACAATGAGCAGTTCTTC | CASGVGGRYNEQFF
. | TRBJ1-3 | TRBV5-6 | . | TGTGCCAGCAGCCCAGACAGGCTCTCTGGAAACACCATATATTTT | CASSPDRLSGNTIYF
. | TRBJ1-2 | TRBV7-2 | . | TGTGCCAGCAGCTTGGGTGGACGGACAACCTATGGCTACACCTTC | CASSLGGRTTYGYTF
. | TRBJ1-2 | TRBV28 | . | TGTGCCAGTTCGGGGGATCGAGTTGGCTACACCTTC | CASSGDRVGYTF
TRBD1 | TRBJ2-1 | TRBV6-5 | once | TGTGCCAGCAGTTCCGGGACAGGGGTTTCCAATGAGCAGTTCTTC | CASSSGTGVSNEQFF
. | TRBJ1-2 | TRBV7-9 | . | TGTGCCAGCAGCTTACCGGTGCGGAGCTACACCTTC | CASSLPVRSYTF
TRBD2 | TRBJ2-5 | TRBV3-1/TRBV3-2 | . | TGTGCCAGCAGCCAATGGGGACTAGCGGACGGGACCCAGTACTTC | CASSQWGLADGTQYF
. | TRBJ1-1 | TRBV28 | . | TGTGCCGCTACGCCTAGGAACACTGAAGCTTTCTTT | CAATPRNTEAFF
TRBD1 | TRBJ2-7 | TRBV11-2 | . | TGTGCCAGCAGCCAGACCGGGACAGGGGGCCGGTTAGGGGAGCAGTACTTC | CASSQTGTGGRLGEQYF
. | TRBJ1-2 | TRBV18 | . | TGTGCCAGCTCACCTCTAGGGGCCCGCTATGGCTACACCTTC | CASSPLGARYGYTF
. | TRBJ1-1 | TRBV12-2 | . | TGTGCAAGTCGCTCCCCCCTCAGGGTTTTGAACACTGAAGCTTTCTTT | CASRSPLRVLNTEAFF
. | TRBJ1-4 | TRBV18 | . | TGTGCCAGCTCACCAGTTCAGGGGAACGAAAAACTGTTTTTT | CASSPVQGNEKLFF
. | TRBJ1-1 | TRBV21-1 | once | TGTGCCAGCAGCACTTACGCCGAGGTTCCCATGAACACTGAAGCTTTCTTT | CASSTYAEVPMNTEAFF
. | TRBJ2-7 | TRBV12-3/TRBV12-4 | . | TGTGCCAGCAGTTTAGGGCAGGACTACGAGCAGTACTTC | CASSLGQDYEQYF
TRBD1 | TRBJ2-1 | TRBV7-6 | . | TGTGCCAGCAGCCCCTATGGGGGGACAGGGAGAGCCTACAATGAGCAGTTCTTC | CASSPYGGTGRAYNEQFF
. | TRBJ1-2 | TRBV4-1 | . | TGCGCCAGCAGCCAAGATCGCTATGGCTACACCTTC | CASSQDRYGYTF